The clone carrying this T cell receptor (beta chain) was seen many times. The CDR3 runs to 15 residues. V gave up 5 bases and J gave up 3 bases, with 17 bases separating them. Germline CDR1 is SGHDT and CDR2 is YYEEEE. The data were taken from a study of T cells after yellow fever vaccination. Whole-study findings and limits: A large majority of primary-vaccination clones showed up again after the booster (96% CD4, around 85% CD8).

TCRdb re-called the 5' RACE reads with MiXCR, one entry per CDR3 protein. Among around 25,000 distinct CDR3 sequences listed, about 3.2% were seen once. This clonotype originated in a man aged 18 to 35 who received the YFV17D yellow fever vaccine. The chain recombines TRBV5-6 with TRBJ1-1; a possible D gene is TRBD1 (5 bases). Sequencing was performed on PBMCs, either bulk or a sorted T-cell subset (CD4+, CD8+, memory, or dextramer-sorted; not recorded which), taken about 49 days after the first yellow fever vaccination. The CDR3 is CASRSRQGRDTEAFF. CDR3 in DNA: TGTGCCAGCAGGTCGCGGCAGGGAAGGGACACTGAAGCTTTCTTT.